This entry lists 8 T cell receptor beta chains sequenced from one sample in a study of blood T cell repertoires in COVID-19. Here immunoSEQ multiplex PCR was the method, and the copy in TCRdb shows in-frame clones only, minus some. Of approximately 440,000 clones listed, less than 95% are singletons. The sequencing input was PBMCs or T cells enriched from blood (not recorded which). The receptor set was obtained from a man aged 18 to 29 who had recovered from COVID-19.

The chain joins TRBV5-5 to TRBJ2-5; D is perhaps TRBD2 (7 bases). Trimming pared 3 bases from V and 4 bases from J, leaving 16 bases between. The CDR3 contains 15 residues. Germline lookup yields CDR1 SGHKS and CDR2 YYEKEE (reference sequence). The chain's CDR3 is CASSSYREGIETQYF. The CDR3 nucleotides read TGTGCCAGCAGCTCCTACAGGGAGGGGATAGAGACCCAGTACTTC.

The CDR3 coding sequence is TGTGCCACTTTACAGGGGGCAAGGACTGAAGCTTTCTTT. It specifies CATLQGARTEAFF. The chain links TRBV2 to TRBJ1-1; 9 bases are a match to TRBD1. In germline, CDR1 is SNHLY, CDR2 FYNNEI. The CDR3 consists of 13 residues. Losses at the gene ends were 10 bases for V and 5 bases for J; bases not matched to a gene: 8.

This chain joins TRBV5-1 and TRBJ2-3, with D possibly being TRBD1 (5 bases). The CDR3 runs 14 residues. Germline lookup yields CDR1 SGHRS and CDR2 YFSETQ. V was trimmed by 3 bases and J by 2 bases, leaving 10 bases between them. The CDR3 is CASSSTGSTDTQYF. Written as DNA, the CDR3 is TGCGCCAGCAGCTCCACAGGTTCCACAGATACGCAGTATTTT.

The chain uses TRBV12-3 or TRBV12-4 and TRBJ1-2; D is unresolved. The CDR3 runs to 13 residues. Trimming took off 7 bases at V and 8 bases at J, with 17 bases between the two ends. The CDR3 reads CASTPGYSRGYTF. The CDR3 nucleotides are TGTGCCAGCACCCCCGGTTACAGTAGAGGCTACACCTTC.

The chain links TRBV5-4 to TRBJ2-7; tentatively, D is TRBD1 (5 bases). V lost 3 bases and J 3 bases, leaving 19 bases between the germline ends. This CDR3 spans 16 amino acids. Germline CDR1 is SGHNT and CDR2 is YYREEE (reference sequence). CDR3 DNA: TGTGCCAGCAGCTCCCCAATCGACAGATACGACTACGAGCAGTACTTC. Translated: CASSSPIDRYDYEQYF.

V is TRBV5-8 and J is TRBJ2-7; perhaps TRBD2 as D (6 bases). The CDR3 consists of 15 residues. V shed 1 base and J shed 0 bases, with 11 bases lying between them. CDR1 is SGHTS and CDR2 is YDEGEE in the germline V gene. CDR3 sequence reads: CASSLLRGNSYEQYF. The CDR3 bases are TGTGCCAGCAGCTTGTTGCGGGGCAACTCCTACGAGCAGTACTTC.

V is TRBV3-1 (or the pseudogene TRBV3-2) and J is TRBJ1-1, with D hard to call. The CDR3 runs to 14 residues. V shed 1 base and J shed 5 bases, with 11 bases lying between them. Germline V CDR1 and CDR2: LGHDT, YNNKEL (reference sequence). The CDR3 reads CASSQAGSPTEAFF. The CDR3 DNA is TGTGCCAGCAGCCAAGCTGGTAGCCCGACTGAAGCTTTCTTT.

The chain carries TRBV4-1 and TRBJ1-5, with D hard to call. The CDR3 is made up of 15 amino acids. V was cut by 0 bases and J by 7 bases, with 13 bases left in between. Germline V lookup: CDR1 MGHRA, CDR2 YSYEKL. The CDR3 is CASSQDRLPRQPQHF. In DNA form, the CDR3 reads TGCGCCAGCAGCCAAGATCGCCTCCCGAGGCAGCCCCAGCATTTT.